This T cell receptor (beta chain) is drawn from a study of T cells in Graves' hyperthyroidism and ophthalmopathy. General observations from the study: Blood also showed most of the thyroid clonotypes that were expanded above 0.001.

CDR3 length equals 15 residues. The germline V gene has CDR1 MDHEN and CDR2 SYDVKM. Trimming took 7 bases from V and 5 from J, leaving 18 bases between them. This clonotype has ten or more counts. Its target is unknown. It was considered stable Graves' hyperthyroidism when ophthalmopathy did not progress within 18 months. With a duration under 2 months, the hyperthyroidism was newly diagnosed in patients aged 18 to 65. PBMCs were collected from a roughly 10 ml volume of fresh peripheral blood. RNA transcripts provided the source from which TCR beta CDR3 regions were amplified. Researchers ran a first-round RT-PCR on the TCR CDR3 using the HTBI primer set. TCRdb ran MiXCR on the multiplex PCR reads and lists one entry per CDR3 protein. The sample lists more than 300,000 distinct CDR3 sequences; around 14% were seen once.

The sample was blood. The source of this sequence is a woman aged 25 to 45 with Graves' hyperthyroidism. This chain connects TRBV28 to TRBJ2-1, with D tentatively TRBD2 (6 bases). The CDR3 region has the DNA TGTGCCAGCATGTCCTATGGAGCGGGCGACAATGAGCAGTTCTTC. Translated, it gives CASMSYGAGDNEQFF.